A single sample is the source of the 9 T cell receptor beta chains below, sequenced in a study of cytomegalovirus exposure and HLA in healthy donors. PCR employed 60 Vbeta and 13 Jbeta primers. Only in-frame clones appear in the TCRdb table, and some are missing; sequencing was by immunoSEQ multiplex PCR. The table includes 100,000 or so clones, around 72% detected once. The sample consisted of PBMCs. The receptors originated from a man aged 25 to 45 in good health and CMV-seronegative.

The CDR3 sequence is CASSFGREGPQYF. For the CDR3, the DNA is TGTGCCAGCAGCTTCGGTCGGGAGGGACCCCAGTACTTC. This rearrangement joins TRBV11-3 to TRBJ2-4, with TRBD2 matching over 8 bases. This CDR3 spans 13 amino acids. Per the germline V gene, CDR1 is SGHNT and CDR2 is YENEEA. The V and J ends lost 3 bases and 13 bases, in that order; junction bases with no gene match: 8. The entire variable domain, with the rest obtained from reference TRBV11-3 and TRBJ2-4, is as follows: EAGVVQSPRYKIIEKKQPVAFWCNPISGHNTLYWYLQNLGQGPELLIRYENEEAVDDSQLPKDRFSAERLKGVDSTLKIQPAELGDSAVYLCASSFGREGPQYFGAGTRLSVL.

The chain has TRBV6-5 and TRBJ1-6; the match to TRBD1 covers 7 bases. The CDR3 extends over 14 amino acids. CDR1 is MNHEY and CDR2 is SVGAGI in the germline V gene. V lost 6 bases to trimming and J lost 8 bases; unmatched junction nucleotides: 7. CDR3 protein: CASSPGQRDSPLHF. The CDR3 DNA reads as TGTGCCAGCAGCCCGGGACAGCGAGATTCACCCCTCCACTTT.

The J gene is TRBJ2-3, the V gene TRBV5-1, with 7 positions matching TRBD1. In germline, CDR1 is SGHRS, CDR2 YFSETQ. V was pared by 4 bases and J by 2 bases, with 10 bases of the junction left unmatched. The CDR3 extends over 16 amino acids. CDR3 sequence (DNA): TGCGCCAGCAGCCGCCGGGACAGTTCCTTCACAGATACGCAGTATTTT. Its protein product is CASSRRDSSFTDTQYF.

V and J are TRBV30 and TRBJ2-5; 8 nucleotides align to TRBD1. CDR3 length: 13 amino acids. The ends lost 5 bases at V and 2 bases at J; junction bases unmatched: 4. The germline CDR1 and CDR2 sequences are GTSNPN and SVGIG (reference sequence). For the CDR3, the DNA is TGTGCCTGGGGGGGGACAGGACAAGAGACCCAGTACTTC. Its protein product is CAWGGTGQETQYF.

By sample share, this clone is medium-sized. The chain is built from TRBV2 and TRBJ1-2, with unresolved D. This CDR3 is 14 amino acids long. In germline, CDR1 is SNHLY, CDR2 FYNNEI. The V end was cut by 2 bases, the J end by 10 bases, with 17 bases between. Here the CDR3 DNA reads TGTGCCAGCAGTGAAAGCCTAAGTAGTATATTCTACACCTTC. Its translation: CASSESLSSIFYTF.

V usage is TRBV10-3 and J usage is TRBJ2-3; D remains ambiguous. The germline V and J ends were trimmed by 2 bases and 3 bases, with 6 bases remaining between them. CDR1 and CDR2 from the germline V gene are ENHRY and SYGVKD. The CDR3 is 13 amino acids. CDR3 bases: TGTGCCATCAGTGAGACACAGACAGATACGCAGTATTTT. It is translated as CAISETQTDTQYF.

This chain links TRBV5-1 with TRBJ1-2; TRBD1 is a possible D gene (6 bases). CDR3 size: 13 residues. Germline CDR1 reads SGHRS; CDR2 reads YFSETQ. Trimming stripped 3 bases from V and 6 bases from J, with 12 bases between. This chain's CDR3 is CASSSSPGDGYTF. For the CDR3, the DNA is TGCGCCAGCAGCTCTTCCCCAGGGGATGGCTACACCTTC. Drawing the rest from reference TRBV5-1 and TRBJ1-2, the complete variable domain is KAGVTQTPRYLIKTRGQQVTLSCSPISGHRSVSWYQQTPGQGLQFLFEYFSETQRNKGNFPGRFSGRQFSNSRSEMNVSTLELGDSALYLCASSSSPGDGYTFGSGTRLTVV.

The table lists this clone with many counts. The gene calls are TRBV27 and TRBJ1-1; D is perhaps TRBD1 (5 bases). CDR3 length: 13 residues. V lost 6 bases to trimming and J lost 1 base, with 9 bases between them. CDR1 and CDR2 (germline): MNHEY, SMNVEV (reference sequence). The CDR3 sequence: CASRTTGNTEAFF. Written as DNA, the CDR3 is TGTGCCAGCAGAACAACAGGGAACACTGAAGCTTTCTTT.

J is TRBJ1-6 and V is TRBV7-8; 7 nucleotides align to TRBD1. The ends lost 0 bases at V and 2 bases at J; junction bases unmatched: 4. This CDR3 has 17 amino acids. In germline, CDR1 is SGHVS, CDR2 FQNEAQ. The CDR3 DNA reads TGTGCCAGCAGCTTAGCGAGGCAGGGGGCCTATAATTCACCCCTCCACTTT. It codes for CASSLARQGAYNSPLHF. Supplemented by reference TRBV7-8 and TRBJ1-6, the full variable domain reads GAGVSQSPRYKVAKRGQDVALRCDPISGHVSLFWYQQALGQGPEFLTYFQNEAQLDKSGLPSDRFFAERPEGSVSTLKIQRTQQEDSAVYLCASSLARQGAYNSPLHFGNGTRLTVT.